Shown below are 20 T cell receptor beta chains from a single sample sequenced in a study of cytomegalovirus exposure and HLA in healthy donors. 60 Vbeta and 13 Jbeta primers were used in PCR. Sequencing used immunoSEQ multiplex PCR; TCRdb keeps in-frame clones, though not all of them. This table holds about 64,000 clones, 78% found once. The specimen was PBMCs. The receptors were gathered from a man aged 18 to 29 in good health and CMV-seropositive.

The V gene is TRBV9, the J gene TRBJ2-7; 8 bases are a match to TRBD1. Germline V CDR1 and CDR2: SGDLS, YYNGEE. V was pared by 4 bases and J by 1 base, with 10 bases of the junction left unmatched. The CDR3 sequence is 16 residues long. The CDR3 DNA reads TGTGCCAGCAGCTTGCAGAGGGACAGGTCTTCCTACGAGCAGTACTTC. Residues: CASSLQRDRSSYEQYF.

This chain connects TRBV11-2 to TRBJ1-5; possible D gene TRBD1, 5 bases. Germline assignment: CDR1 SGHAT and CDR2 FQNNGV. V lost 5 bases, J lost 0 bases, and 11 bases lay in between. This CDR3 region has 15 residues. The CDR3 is CASSVDNPSNQPQHF. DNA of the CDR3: TGTGCCAGCAGCGTGGACAATCCTAGCAATCAGCCCCAGCATTTT.

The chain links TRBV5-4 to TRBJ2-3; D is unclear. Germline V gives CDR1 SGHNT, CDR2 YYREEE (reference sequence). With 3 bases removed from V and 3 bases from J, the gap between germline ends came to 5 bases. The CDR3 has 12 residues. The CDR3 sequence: CASSSTTDTQYF. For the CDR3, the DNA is TGTGCCAGCAGCTCTACGACAGATACGCAGTATTTT. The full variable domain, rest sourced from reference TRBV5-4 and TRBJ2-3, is ETGVTQSPTHLIKTRGQQVTLRCSSQSGHNTVSWYQQALGQGPQFIFQYYREEENGRGNFPPRFSGLQFPNYSSELNVNALELDDSALYLCASSSTTDTQYFGPGTRLTVL.

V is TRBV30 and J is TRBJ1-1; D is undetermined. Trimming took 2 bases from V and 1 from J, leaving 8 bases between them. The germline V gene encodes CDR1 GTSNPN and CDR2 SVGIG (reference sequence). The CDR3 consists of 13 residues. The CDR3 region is CAWSLLKNTEAFF. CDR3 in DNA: TGTGCCTGGAGTCTCTTAAAGAACACTGAAGCTTTCTTT.

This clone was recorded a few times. The chain's CDR3 is CASSLAQGGSHQPQHF. Written as DNA, the CDR3 is TGCGCCAGCAGCTTGGCCCAGGGGGGTTCCCATCAGCCCCAGCATTTT. V is TRBV5-1 and J is TRBJ1-5, with 7 bases aligning to TRBD1. The CDR3 totals 16 residues. Trimming removed 0 bases from V and 5 bases from J; junction bases left unmatched: 8. CDR1 and CDR2 (germline): SGHRS, YFSETQ. The whole variable domain, remainder taken from reference TRBV5-1 and TRBJ1-5, is KAGVTQTPRYLIKTRGQQVTLSCSPISGHRSVSWYQQTPGQGLQFLFEYFSETQRNKGNFPGRFSGRQFSNSRSEMNVSTLELGDSALYLCASSLAQGGSHQPQHFGDGTRLSIL.

The CDR3 here is CASIGQSTEQYF. The CDR3 DNA reads TGTGCCAGCATTGGACAGTCAACGGAGCAGTACTTC. The chain is built from TRBV6-5 and TRBJ2-7; possibly TRBD1 for D (6 bases). V was clipped by 7 bases and J by 7 bases, with 14 bases between them. The CDR3 is made up of 12 amino acids. Looked up from germline, CDR1 is MNHEY and CDR2 is SVGAGI.

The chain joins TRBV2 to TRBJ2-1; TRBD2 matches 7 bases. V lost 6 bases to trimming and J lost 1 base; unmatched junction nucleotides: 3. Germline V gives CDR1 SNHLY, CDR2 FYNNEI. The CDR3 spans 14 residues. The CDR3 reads CASSAGVSYNEQFF. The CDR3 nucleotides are TGTGCCAGCAGCGCGGGAGTATCCTACAATGAGCAGTTCTTC.

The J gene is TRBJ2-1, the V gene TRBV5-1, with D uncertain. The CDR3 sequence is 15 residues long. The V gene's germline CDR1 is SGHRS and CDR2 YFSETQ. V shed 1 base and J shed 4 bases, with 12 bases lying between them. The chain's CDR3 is CASSLSSELYNEQFF. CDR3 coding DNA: TGCGCCAGCAGCTTGTCGTCTGAACTATACAATGAGCAGTTCTTC.

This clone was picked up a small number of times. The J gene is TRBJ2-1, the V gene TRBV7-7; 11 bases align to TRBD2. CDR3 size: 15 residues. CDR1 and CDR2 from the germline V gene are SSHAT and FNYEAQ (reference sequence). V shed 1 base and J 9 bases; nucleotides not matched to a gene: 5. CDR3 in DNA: TGTGCCAGCAGCTTAGTTAGCGGGAGGGCAGGTGAGCAGTTCTTC. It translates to CASSLVSGRAGEQFF.

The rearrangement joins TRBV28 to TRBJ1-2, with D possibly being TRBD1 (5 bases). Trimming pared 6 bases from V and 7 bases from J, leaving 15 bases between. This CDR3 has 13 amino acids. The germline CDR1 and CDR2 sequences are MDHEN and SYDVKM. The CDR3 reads CASSQVRVLGYTF. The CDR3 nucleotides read TGTGCCAGCAGCCAAGTCAGGGTTCTTGGCTACACCTTC.

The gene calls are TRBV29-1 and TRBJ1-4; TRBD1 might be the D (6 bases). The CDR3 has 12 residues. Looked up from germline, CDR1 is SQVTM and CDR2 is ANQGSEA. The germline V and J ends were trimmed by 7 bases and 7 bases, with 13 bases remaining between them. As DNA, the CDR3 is TGCAGCGCCAAAACCAGGGGTGAAAAACTGTTTTTT. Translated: CSAKTRGEKLFF.

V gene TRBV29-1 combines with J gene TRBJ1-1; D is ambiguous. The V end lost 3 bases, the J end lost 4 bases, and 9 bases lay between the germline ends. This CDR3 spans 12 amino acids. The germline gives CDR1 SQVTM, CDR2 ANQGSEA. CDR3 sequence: CSVERPTTEAFF. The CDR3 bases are TGCAGCGTTGAGAGGCCGACCACTGAAGCTTTCTTT. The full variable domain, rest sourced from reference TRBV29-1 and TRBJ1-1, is SAVISQKPSRDICQRGTSLTIQCQVDSQVTMMFWYRQQPGQSLTLIATANQGSEATYESGFVIDKFPISRPNLTFSTLTVSNMSPEDSSIYLCSVERPTTEAFFGQGTRLTVV.

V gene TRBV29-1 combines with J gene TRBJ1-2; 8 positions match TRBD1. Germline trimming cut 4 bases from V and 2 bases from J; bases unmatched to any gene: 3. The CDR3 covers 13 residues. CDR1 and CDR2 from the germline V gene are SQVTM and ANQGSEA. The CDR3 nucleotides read TGCAGCGTTGGGCAGGGGGCAAACTATGGCTACACCTTC. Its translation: CSVGQGANYGYTF.

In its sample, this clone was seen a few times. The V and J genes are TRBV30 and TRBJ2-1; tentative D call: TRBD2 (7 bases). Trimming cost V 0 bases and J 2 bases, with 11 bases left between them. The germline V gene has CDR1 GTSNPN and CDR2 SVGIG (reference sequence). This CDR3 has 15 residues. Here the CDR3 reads CAWSVGGGPYNEQFF. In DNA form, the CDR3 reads TGTGCCTGGAGTGTAGGGGGGGGACCCTACAATGAGCAGTTCTTC.

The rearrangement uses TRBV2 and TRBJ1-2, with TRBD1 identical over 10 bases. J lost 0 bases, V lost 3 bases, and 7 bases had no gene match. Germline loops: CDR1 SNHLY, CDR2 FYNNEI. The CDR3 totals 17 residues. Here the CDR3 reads CASSDPGQGDANYGYTF. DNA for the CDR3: TGTGCCAGCAGTGACCCCGGACAGGGGGACGCTAACTATGGCTACACCTTC.

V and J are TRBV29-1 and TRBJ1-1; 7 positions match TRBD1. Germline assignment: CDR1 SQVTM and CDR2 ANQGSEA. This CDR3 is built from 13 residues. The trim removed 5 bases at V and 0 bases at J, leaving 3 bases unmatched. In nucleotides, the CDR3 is TGCAGCGTTTCACAGGGGATGAACACTGAAGCTTTCTTT. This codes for CSVSQGMNTEAFF.

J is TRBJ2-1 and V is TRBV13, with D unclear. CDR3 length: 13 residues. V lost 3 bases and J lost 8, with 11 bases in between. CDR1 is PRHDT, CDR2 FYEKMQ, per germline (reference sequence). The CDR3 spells CASSFGLADEQFF. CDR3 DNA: TGTGCCAGCAGCTTCGGGTTGGCAGATGAGCAGTTCTTC.

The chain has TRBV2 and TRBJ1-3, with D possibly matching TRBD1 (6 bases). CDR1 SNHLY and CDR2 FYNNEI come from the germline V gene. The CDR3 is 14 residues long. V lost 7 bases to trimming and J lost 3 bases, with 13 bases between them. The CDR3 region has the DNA TGTGCCAGCAAGCGGGGGGCGGATGGAAACACCATATATTTT. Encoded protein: CASKRGADGNTIYF.

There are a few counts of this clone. CDR3 loop: CSVDSQGGSYEQYF. CDR3 nucleotides: TGCAGCGTTGATAGTCAGGGAGGCTCCTACGAGCAGTACTTC. The chain is built from TRBV29-1 and TRBJ2-7; possible D gene TRBD2, 6 bases. The ends were cut back, 3 bases at V and 0 bases at J, with 12 bases in the middle. CDR3 length equals 14 residues. Germline-derived CDR1 and CDR2 are SQVTM and ANQGSEA.

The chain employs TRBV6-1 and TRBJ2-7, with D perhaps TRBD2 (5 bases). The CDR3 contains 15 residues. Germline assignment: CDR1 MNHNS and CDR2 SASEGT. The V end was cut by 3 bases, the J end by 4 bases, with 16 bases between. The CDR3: CASSEPEEGRYEQYF. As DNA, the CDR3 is TGTGCCAGCAGTGAGCCTGAAGAGGGCAGGTACGAGCAGTACTTC.